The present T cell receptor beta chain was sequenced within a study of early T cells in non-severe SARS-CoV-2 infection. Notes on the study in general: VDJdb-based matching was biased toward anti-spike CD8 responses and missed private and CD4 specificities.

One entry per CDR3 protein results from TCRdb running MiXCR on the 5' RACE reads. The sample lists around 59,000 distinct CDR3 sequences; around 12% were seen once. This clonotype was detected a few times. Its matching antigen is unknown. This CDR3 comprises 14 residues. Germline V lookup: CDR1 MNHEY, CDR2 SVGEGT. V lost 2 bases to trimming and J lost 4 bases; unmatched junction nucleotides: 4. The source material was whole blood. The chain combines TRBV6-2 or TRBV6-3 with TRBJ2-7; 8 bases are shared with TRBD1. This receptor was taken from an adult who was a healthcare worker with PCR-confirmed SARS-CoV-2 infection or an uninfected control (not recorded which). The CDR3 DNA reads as TGTGCCAGCAGTTACGAGACAGGGGTATACGAGCAGTACTTC. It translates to CASSYETGVYEQYF.